This TCR beta chain was retrieved from a study of blood T cell repertoires in COVID-19. This CDR3 comprises 13 residues. Looked up from germline, CDR1 is LGHNA and CDR2 is YSLEER. V gave up 4 bases and J gave up 5 bases, with 11 bases separating them. The protocol was immunoSEQ multiplex PCR, while the TCRdb copy is restricted to in-frame clones and leaves out a portion. The table has 150,000 or so clones, approximately 90% seen once. This clone was seen only once. Those enrolled in Seattle joined during active infection and were followed longitudinally afterward. Specimen: peripheral blood. This receptor was obtained from a man aged 18 to 30 with COVID-19, enrolled during active disease. The V and J genes are TRBV4-3 and TRBJ1-1; perhaps TRBD1 as D (5 bases). CDR3 protein: CASSPGRKTEAFF. DNA for the CDR3: TGCGCCAGCAGCCCAGGGAGGAAGACTGAAGCTTTCTTT.